This T cell receptor (beta chain) came from a study of blood T cell repertoires in COVID-19 (dated by TCRdb to 2018 to 2020). Study-level background: The collaborator samples originated in the United States, Italy and Spain and spanned the acute and convalescent phases of COVID-19. The material from the prospective study consisted of cDNA or gDNA derived from T cells, B-cell-depleted T cells, or PBMCs. Subjects who had been exposed to COVID-19, were actively infected with it, or had recovered from it provided the deeply sampled blood TCRbeta repertoires that made up the dataset. The repertoires were made available in a free public database intended to serve as a resource for research on the immune response to SARS-CoV-2. The samples were drawn from two sources: the first 160 participants of the ongoing ImmuneRACE study, and 1,254 subjects contributed by 6 global collaborators. Sample metadata almost always included a de-identified subject ID, COVID-19 status, age in years and sex. Where HLA class I and class II types were available, the types were taken from metadata supplied by the sample provider, not from assay-based typing.

The immunoSEQ Assay, a bias-controlled multiplex PCR, was used to amplify TCRbeta CDR3 regions from genomic DNA. The authors' pipeline ran thus. The number of nucleated cells in each sample was estimated by amplification of reference gene primers within the assay. To quantify the absolute abundance of each unique TCRbeta CDR3 rearrangement, sequence reads were collapsed and filtered. For each sample, productive Simpson clonality was calculated as the square root of Simpson's diversity index over productive rearrangements. The table was pulled from immuneACCESS by TCRdb, which kept in-frame rearrangements only. Such tables lose some clones; where checked, under half of the loss comes from unresolved V genes, and the rest has no known cause. Clonal size and the V and J genes are those of that table, whereas D and trimming came from the DNA. Within this sample are some 38,000 clones, with approximately 80% of them counted one time only. The ten largest clones take up over 15% of the sample.

In the case of this clone: The antigen it recognizes is unknown. No quality values exist for individual bases; no much larger clone is one base distant.

Broad study findings and their caveats: The quantity of clinical and demographic metadata differed by source and by participant and was supplied without curation.

CDR1 MDHEN and CDR2 SYDVKM are derived from the germline V gene. CDR3 length: 15 amino acids, cysteine to phenylalanine. The retained sequence is limited to the CDR3, 45 bases, with the frame set at the first base. Trimming takes 3 bases off V and 2 bases off J; junction bases not matched to a gene: 7. The collaborating institutions used their own protocols to collect whole blood in K2EDTA tubes. For TCRbeta analysis, collaborators shipped samples as frozen whole blood, isolated PBMCs, or DNA extracted from either of those sample types. Sequencing used peripheral blood. The origin of this receptor is a man aged 70-80 years with acute or convalescent COVID-19. Recombination linked TRBV28 to TRBJ2-7, with 7 junctional bases fitting TRBD2. The nucleotide sequence reads TGTGCCAGCAGTTTGCCTGCTAGCGGAACCTACGAGCAGTACTTC. Its protein is CASSLPASGTYEQYF.